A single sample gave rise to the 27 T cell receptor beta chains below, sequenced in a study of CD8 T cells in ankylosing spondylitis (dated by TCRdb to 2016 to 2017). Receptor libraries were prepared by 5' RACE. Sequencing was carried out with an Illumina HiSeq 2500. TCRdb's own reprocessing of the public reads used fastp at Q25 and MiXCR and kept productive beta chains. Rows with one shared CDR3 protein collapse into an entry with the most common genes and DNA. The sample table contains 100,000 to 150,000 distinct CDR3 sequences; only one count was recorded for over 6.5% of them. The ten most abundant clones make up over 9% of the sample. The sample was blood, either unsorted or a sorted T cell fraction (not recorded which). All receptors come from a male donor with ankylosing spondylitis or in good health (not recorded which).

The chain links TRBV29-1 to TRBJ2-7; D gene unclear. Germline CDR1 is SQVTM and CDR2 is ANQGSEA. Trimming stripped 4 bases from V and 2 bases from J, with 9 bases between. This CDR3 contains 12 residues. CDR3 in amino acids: CSVVGRTYEQYF. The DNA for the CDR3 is TGCAGCGTTGTCGGCAGGACCTACGAGCAGTACTTC.

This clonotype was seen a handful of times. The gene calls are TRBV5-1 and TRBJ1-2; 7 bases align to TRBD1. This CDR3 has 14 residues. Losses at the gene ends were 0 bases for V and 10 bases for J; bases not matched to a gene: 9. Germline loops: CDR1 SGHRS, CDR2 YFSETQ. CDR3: CASSLGQGLNVYTF. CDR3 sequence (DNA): TGCGCCAGCAGCTTGGGACAGGGTCTGAATGTCTACACCTTC.

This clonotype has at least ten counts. The CDR3 spells CASSLRDGDEKLFF. The CDR3 DNA reads TGTGCCAGCAGCCTCCGGGACGGTGATGAAAAACTGTTTTTT. The J gene is TRBJ1-4, the V gene TRBV3-1; TRBD1 might be the D (5 bases). V lost 4 bases to trimming and J lost 6 bases, with 12 bases between them. The CDR3 is 14 residues long. CDR1 is LGHDT and CDR2 is YNNKEL in the germline V gene (reference sequence).

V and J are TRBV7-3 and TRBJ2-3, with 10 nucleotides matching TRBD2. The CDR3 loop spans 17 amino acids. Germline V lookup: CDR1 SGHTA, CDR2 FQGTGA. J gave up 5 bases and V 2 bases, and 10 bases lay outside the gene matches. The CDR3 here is CASSLQTVAGGKDTQYF. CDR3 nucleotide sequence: TGTGCCAGCAGCTTACAAACCGTAGCGGGGGGTAAAGATACGCAGTATTTT.

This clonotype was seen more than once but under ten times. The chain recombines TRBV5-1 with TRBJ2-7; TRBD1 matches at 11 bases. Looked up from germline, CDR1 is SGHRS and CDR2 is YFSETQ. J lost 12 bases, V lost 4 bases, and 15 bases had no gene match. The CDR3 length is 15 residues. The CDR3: CASSVVAGQGDLWYF. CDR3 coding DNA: TGCGCCAGCAGCGTCGTAGCGGGACAGGGGGACCTCTGGTACTTC.

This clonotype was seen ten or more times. This chain's CDR3 is CASSRDRADNEQFF. CDR3 DNA sequence: TGTGCCAGCAGCCGGGACAGGGCGGACAATGAGCAGTTCTTC. This chain links TRBV7-3 with TRBJ2-1, with TRBD1 identical over 9 bases. Losses at the gene ends were 5 bases for V and 5 bases for J; bases not matched to a gene: 4. From germline, CDR1 is SGHTA and CDR2 FQGTGA. The CDR3 totals 14 residues.

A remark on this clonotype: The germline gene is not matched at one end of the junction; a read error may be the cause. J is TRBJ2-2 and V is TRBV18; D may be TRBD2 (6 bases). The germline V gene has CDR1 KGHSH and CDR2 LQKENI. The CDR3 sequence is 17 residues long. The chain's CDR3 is CASSPVLGLFNTGELSF. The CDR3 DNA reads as TGTGCCAGCTCACCAGTTTTGGGACTCTTTAACACCGGGGAGCTGTCTTTT. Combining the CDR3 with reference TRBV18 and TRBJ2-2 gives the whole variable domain NAGVMQNPRHLVRRRGQEARLRCSPMKGHSHVYWYRQLPEEGLKFMVYLQKENIIDESGMPKERFSAEFPKEGPSILRIQQVVRGDSAAYFCASSPVLGLFNTGELSFGEGSRLTVL.

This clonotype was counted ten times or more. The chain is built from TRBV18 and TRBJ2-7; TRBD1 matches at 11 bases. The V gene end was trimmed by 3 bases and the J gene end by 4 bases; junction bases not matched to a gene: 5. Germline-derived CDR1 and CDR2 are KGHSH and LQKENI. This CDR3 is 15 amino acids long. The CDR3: CASSPTGQGAYEQYF. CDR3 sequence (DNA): TGTGCCAGCTCACCCACAGGACAGGGGGCTTACGAGCAGTACTTC.

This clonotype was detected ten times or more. CDR3 nucleotide sequence: TGTGCCAGCAGCGCTCCCCCGACAGATAGCTCCTACAATGAGCAGTTCTTC. Translated: CASSAPPTDSSYNEQFF. The chain links TRBV5-6 to TRBJ2-1; D may be TRBD1 (5 bases). The CDR3 spans 17 residues. Per germline, CDR1 SGHDT and CDR2 YYEEEE. V lost 4 bases to trimming and J lost 0 bases, with 17 bases between them.

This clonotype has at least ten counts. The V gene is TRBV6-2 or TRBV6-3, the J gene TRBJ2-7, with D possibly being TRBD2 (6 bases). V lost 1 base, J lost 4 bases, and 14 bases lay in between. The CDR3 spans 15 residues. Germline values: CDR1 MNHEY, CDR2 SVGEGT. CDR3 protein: CASSYWGEAHYEQYF. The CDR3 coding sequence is TGTGCCAGCAGTTACTGGGGGGAGGCCCATTACGAGCAGTACTTC.

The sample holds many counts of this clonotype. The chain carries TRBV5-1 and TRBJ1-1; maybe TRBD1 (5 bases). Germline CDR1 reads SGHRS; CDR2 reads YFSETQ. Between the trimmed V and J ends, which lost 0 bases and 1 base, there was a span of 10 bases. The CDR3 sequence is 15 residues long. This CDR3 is CASSLAPGTNTEAFF. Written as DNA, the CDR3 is TGCGCCAGCAGCTTGGCCCCGGGGACGAACACTGAAGCTTTCTTT.

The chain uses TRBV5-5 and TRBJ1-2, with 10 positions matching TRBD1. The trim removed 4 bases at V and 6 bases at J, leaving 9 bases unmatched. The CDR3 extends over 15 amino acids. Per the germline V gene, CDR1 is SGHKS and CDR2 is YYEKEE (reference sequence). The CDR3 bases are TGTGCCAGCAGCGCCCGGGACAGGGGATGGGATGGCTACACCTTC. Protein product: CASSARDRGWDGYTF.

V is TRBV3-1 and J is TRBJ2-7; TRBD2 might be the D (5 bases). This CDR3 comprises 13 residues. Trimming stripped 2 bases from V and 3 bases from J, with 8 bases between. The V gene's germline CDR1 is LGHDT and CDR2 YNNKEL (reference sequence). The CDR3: CASSQYRGYEQYF. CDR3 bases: TGTGCCAGCAGCCAATATCGGGGCTACGAGCAGTACTTC.

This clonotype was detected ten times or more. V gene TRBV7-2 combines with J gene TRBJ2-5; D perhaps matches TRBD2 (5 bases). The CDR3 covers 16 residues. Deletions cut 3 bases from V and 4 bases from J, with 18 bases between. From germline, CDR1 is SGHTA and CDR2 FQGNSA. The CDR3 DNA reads TGTGCCAGCAGCTTCTCTAGCCTAACCTGGGGAGAGACCCAGTACTTC. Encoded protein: CASSFSSLTWGETQYF.

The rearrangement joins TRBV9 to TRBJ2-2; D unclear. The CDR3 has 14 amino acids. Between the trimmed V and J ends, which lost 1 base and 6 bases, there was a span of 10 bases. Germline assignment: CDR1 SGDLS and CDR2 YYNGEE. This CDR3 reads CASSVSGSAGELFF. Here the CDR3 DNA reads TGTGCCAGCAGCGTATCGGGTAGTGCCGGGGAGCTGTTTTTT.

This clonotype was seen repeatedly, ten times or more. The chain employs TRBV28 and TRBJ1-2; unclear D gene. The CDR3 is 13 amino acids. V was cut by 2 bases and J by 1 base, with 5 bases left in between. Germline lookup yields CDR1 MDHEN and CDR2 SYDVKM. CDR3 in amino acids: CASSLDNNYGYTF. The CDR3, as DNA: TGTGCCAGCAGTTTAGACAATAACTATGGCTACACCTTC.

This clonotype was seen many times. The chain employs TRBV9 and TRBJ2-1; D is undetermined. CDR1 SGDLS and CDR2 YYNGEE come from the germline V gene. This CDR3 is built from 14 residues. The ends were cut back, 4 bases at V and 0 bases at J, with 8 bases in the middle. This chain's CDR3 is CASSPSSSYNEQFF. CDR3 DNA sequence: TGTGCCAGCAGCCCCTCCAGCTCCTACAATGAGCAGTTCTTC.

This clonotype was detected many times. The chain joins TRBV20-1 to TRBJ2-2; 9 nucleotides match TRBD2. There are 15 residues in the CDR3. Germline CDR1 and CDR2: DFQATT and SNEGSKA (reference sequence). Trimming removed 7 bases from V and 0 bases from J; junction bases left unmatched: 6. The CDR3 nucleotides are TGCAGTGTAGCGATAGCGGGAGCGAACACCGGGGAGCTGTTTTTT. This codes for CSVAIAGANTGELFF.

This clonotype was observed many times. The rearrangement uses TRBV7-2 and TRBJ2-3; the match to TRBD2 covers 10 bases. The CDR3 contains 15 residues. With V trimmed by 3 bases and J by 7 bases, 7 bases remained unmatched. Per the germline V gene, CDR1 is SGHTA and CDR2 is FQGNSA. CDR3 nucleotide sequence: TGTGCCAGCAGCTTCGGAGGTAGCGGGAGGAATACGCAGTATTTT. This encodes CASSFGGSGRNTQYF.

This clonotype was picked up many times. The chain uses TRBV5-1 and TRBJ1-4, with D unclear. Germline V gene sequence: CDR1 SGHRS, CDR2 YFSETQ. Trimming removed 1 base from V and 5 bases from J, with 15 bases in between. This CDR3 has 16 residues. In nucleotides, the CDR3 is TGCGCCAGCAGCTTGATGGCCAGCACACCAAATGAAAAACTGTTTTTT. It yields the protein CASSLMASTPNEKLFF.

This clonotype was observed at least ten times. CDR3 sequence (DNA): TGTGCCAGCAGTCTAACCGGGACTCCCCACGAGCAGTACTTC. Translation: CASSLTGTPHEQYF. The chain employs TRBV12-3 or TRBV12-4 and TRBJ2-7, with D tentatively TRBD2 (6 bases). The CDR3 contains 14 residues. Trimming shortened V by 5 bases and J by 5 bases, and 16 bases separated the two germline ends.

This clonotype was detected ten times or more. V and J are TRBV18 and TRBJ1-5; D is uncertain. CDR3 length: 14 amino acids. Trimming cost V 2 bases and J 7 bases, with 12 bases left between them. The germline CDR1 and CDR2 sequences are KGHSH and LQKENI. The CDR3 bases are TGTGCCAGCTCACCAGGTGGGGAAGAACAGCCCCAGCATTTT. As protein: CASSPGGEEQPQHF.

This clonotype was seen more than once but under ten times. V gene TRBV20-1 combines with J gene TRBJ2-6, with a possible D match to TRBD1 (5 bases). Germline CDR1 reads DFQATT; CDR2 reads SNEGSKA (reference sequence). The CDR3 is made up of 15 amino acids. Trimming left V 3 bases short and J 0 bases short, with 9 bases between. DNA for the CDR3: TGCAGTGCTAGGGACACTACCTCTGGGGCCAACGTCCTGACTTTC. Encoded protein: CSARDTTSGANVLTF.

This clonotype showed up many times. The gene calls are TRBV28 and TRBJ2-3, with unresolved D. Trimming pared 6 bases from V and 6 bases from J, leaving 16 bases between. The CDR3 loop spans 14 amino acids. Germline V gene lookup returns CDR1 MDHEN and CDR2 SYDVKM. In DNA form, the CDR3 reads TGTGCCAGCAGCCTGTCCCCACACGAGGATACGCAGTATTTT. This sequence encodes CASSLSPHEDTQYF.

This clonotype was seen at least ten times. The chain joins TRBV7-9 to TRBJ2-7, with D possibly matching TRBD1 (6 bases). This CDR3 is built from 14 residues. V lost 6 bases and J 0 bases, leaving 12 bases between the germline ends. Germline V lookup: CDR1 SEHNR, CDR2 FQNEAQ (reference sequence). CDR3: CASRSDRFSYEQYF. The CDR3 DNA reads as TGTGCCAGCAGGTCAGACAGGTTCTCCTACGAGCAGTACTTC.

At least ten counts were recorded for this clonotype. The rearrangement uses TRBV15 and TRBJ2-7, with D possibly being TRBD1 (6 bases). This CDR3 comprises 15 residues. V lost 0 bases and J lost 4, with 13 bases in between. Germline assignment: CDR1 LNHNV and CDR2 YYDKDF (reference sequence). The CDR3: CATSRDRDKGYEQYF. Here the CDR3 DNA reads TGTGCCACCAGCAGAGATCGGGACAAAGGGTACGAGCAGTACTTC.

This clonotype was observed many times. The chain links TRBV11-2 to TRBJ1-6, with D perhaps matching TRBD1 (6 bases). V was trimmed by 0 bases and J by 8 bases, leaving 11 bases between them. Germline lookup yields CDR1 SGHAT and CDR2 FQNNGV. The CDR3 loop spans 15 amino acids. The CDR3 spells CASSLEGRGHSPLHF. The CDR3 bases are TGTGCCAGCAGCTTAGAAGGCAGGGGCCATTCACCCCTCCACTTT.